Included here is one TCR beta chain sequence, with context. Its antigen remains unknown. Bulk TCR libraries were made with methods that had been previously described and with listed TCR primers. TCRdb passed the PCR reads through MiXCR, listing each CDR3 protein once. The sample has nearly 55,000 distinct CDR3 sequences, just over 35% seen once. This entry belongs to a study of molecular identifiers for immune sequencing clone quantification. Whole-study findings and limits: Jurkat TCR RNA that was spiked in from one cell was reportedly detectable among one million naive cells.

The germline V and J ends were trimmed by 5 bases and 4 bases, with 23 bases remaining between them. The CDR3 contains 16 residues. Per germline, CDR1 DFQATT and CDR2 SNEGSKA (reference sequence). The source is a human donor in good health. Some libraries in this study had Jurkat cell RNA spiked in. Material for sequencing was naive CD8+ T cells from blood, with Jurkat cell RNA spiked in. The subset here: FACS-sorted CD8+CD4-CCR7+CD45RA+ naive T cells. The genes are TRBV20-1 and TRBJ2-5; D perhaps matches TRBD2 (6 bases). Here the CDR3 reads CSAEPGAGPHPETQYF. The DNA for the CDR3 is TGCAGTGCTGAACCCGGAGCGGGCCCTCACCCAGAGACCCAGTACTTC.